This passage covers 9 T cell receptor beta chains from one sample sequenced in a study of blood T cell repertoires in COVID-19 (dated by TCRdb to 2018 to 2020). Preparation of the library involved the immunoSEQ multiplex PCR assay. Not all clones reach the TCRdb copy of this immuneACCESS table, which keeps in-frame sequences only. Checked studies attribute under half of the gap to unresolved V genes and leave the rest unexplained. The sample table shows 150,000 to 200,000 clones, and about 88% are seen once. The leading ten clones occupy approximately 4.5% of the sample. The sequenced sample consisted of peripheral blood. These receptors were taken from a human donor in a cohort sampled during active COVID-19.

The chain carries TRBV7-9 and TRBJ2-7; 9 bases are a match to TRBD1. CDR3 length: 14 amino acids. Germline trimming cut 6 bases from V and 6 bases from J; bases unmatched to any gene: 9. Germline CDR1 SEHNR, CDR2 FQNEAQ (reference sequence). CDR3 in DNA: TGTGCCAGCAGACCGACAGGGGGGGACGGCGAGCAGTACTTC. Translated: CASRPTGGDGEQYF.

This chain uses TRBV2 with TRBJ2-7, with 14 bases matching TRBD2. The germline V gene has CDR1 SNHLY and CDR2 FYNNEI. After removal of 4 bases from V and 5 bases from J, the junction contained 4 bases not matched to a gene. This CDR3 contains 15 residues. The CDR3 reads CASSVGTSGRHEQYF. DNA for the CDR3: TGTGCCAGCAGTGTTGGGACTAGCGGGAGACACGAGCAGTACTTC.

V gene TRBV7-9 combines with J gene TRBJ1-6; D not resolved. The V and J ends lost 3 bases and 6 bases respectively, with 9 bases between them. This CDR3 contains 14 residues. Germline V gene lookup returns CDR1 SEHNR and CDR2 FQNEAQ (reference sequence). The CDR3 DNA reads as TGTGCCAGCAGCTTTGAGGGCCCTAATTCACCCCTCCACTTT. This sequence encodes CASSFEGPNSPLHF.

The chain recombines TRBV19 with TRBJ1-6, with D maybe TRBD1 (6 bases). V was pared by 3 bases and J by 9 bases, with 12 bases between. The CDR3 consists of 14 residues. Germline CDR1 and CDR2: LNHDA and SQIVND (reference sequence). As DNA, the CDR3 is TGTGCCAGTAGTATCAGGGGCTTGAGTTCACCCCTCCACTTT. Its translation: CASSIRGLSSPLHF.

This chain uses TRBV10-3 with TRBJ1-6; D is perhaps TRBD1 (5 bases). The CDR3 is made up of 15 amino acids. CDR1 is ENHRY, CDR2 SYGVKD, per germline. Trimming pared 6 bases from V and 5 bases from J, leaving 14 bases between. The CDR3 reads CAISYREGNNSPLHF. CDR3 nucleotides: TGTGCCATCAGCTATCGGGAGGGGAATAATTCACCCCTCCACTTT.

The chain carries TRBV2 and TRBJ1-2, with a tentative D call TRBD1 (6 bases). Germline assignment: CDR1 SNHLY and CDR2 FYNNEI. The V end was cut by 6 bases, the J end by 3 bases, with 8 bases between. This CDR3 has 12 amino acids. The CDR3 DNA reads as TGTGCCAGCAGCTACAGGGACTATGGCTACACCTTC. Amino acid sequence: CASSYRDYGYTF.

The V and J genes are TRBV6-6 and TRBJ1-1; maybe TRBD1 (6 bases). The V end lost 4 bases, the J end lost 6 bases, and 15 bases lay between the germline ends. CDR3 size: 14 residues. Germline V gives CDR1 MNHNY, CDR2 SVGAGI (reference sequence). The CDR3 bases are TGTGCCAGCAGTTTTCCAGGGGATGTGGCTGAAGCTTTCTTT. Amino acid sequence: CASSFPGDVAEAFF.

This clone showed up just a few times. The V and J genes are TRBV5-1 and TRBJ1-1; D is ambiguous. This CDR3 is 14 amino acids long. V lost 1 base, J lost 1 base, and 8 bases lay in between. The V gene's germline CDR1 is SGHRS and CDR2 YFSETQ. Here the CDR3 reads CASSLRQANTEAFF. The CDR3 bases are TGCGCCAGCAGCTTGAGGCAGGCGAACACTGAAGCTTTCTTT.

The CDR3: CASSATGGRTNEKLFF. The DNA of the CDR3 is TGTGCCAGCAGCGCAACAGGGGGCAGGACTAATGAAAAACTGTTTTTT. The V gene is TRBV7-2, the J gene TRBJ1-4; TRBD1 aligns across 9 bases. CDR1 SGHTA and CDR2 FQGNSA come from the germline V gene. The J segment lost 2 bases and the V segment lost 5 bases, leaving 6 bases of the junction unmatched. This CDR3 has 16 residues.